Following are 14 T cell receptor beta chains from one sample sequenced in a study of blood T cell repertoires in COVID-19. The data were produced by immunoSEQ multiplex PCR, yet TCRdb's version contains in-frame clones alone and is incomplete. The repertoire has 180,000 or so clones, around 87% of them found once; the top ten carry about 0.59%. The material sequenced was peripheral blood. Every receptor here comes from a man aged 50 or older with acute or convalescent COVID-19.

This clone was counted a single time. The rearrangement uses TRBV19 and TRBJ1-4; no firm D call. There are 14 residues in the CDR3. V lost 5 bases and J 7 bases, leaving 14 bases between the germline ends. In germline, CDR1 is LNHDA, CDR2 SQIVND (reference sequence). This chain's CDR3 is CASSPGEAFEKLFF. The CDR3 DNA reads as TGTGCCAGTAGTCCCGGGGAGGCCTTTGAAAAACTGTTTTTT.

The CDR3 here is CASSKKETDTQYF. The CDR3 DNA reads TGTGCCAGTAGTAAAAAAGAGACAGATACGCAGTATTTT. V gene TRBV19 combines with J gene TRBJ2-3; no reliable D call. Trimming cost V 4 bases and J 3 bases, with 8 bases left between them. Per germline, CDR1 LNHDA and CDR2 SQIVND (reference sequence). This CDR3 region has 13 residues.

The chain combines TRBV4-1 with TRBJ2-3; TRBD1 might be the D (5 bases). Germline assignment: CDR1 MGHRA and CDR2 YSYEKL. Between the trimmed V and J ends, which lost 1 base and 11 bases, there was a span of 22 bases. This CDR3 has 16 amino acids. Here the CDR3 reads CASSQGTPGPLIGQYF. CDR3 sequence (DNA): TGCGCCAGCAGCCAAGGGACACCAGGTCCCTTGATTGGGCAGTATTTT.

The chain is built from TRBV21-1 and TRBJ1-6; TRBD1 was called by the table and not checked on the DNA. TRBV21-1 is classified as a pseudogene. The CDR3 spans 17 residues. The CDR3, as DNA: TGTGCCAGCAGCAAATTCCGACAGGGAAAGCTTAATTCACCCCTCCACTTT. Protein product: CASSKFRQGKLNSPLHF.

The V gene is TRBV6-2 or TRBV6-3, the J gene TRBJ2-7, with D possibly TRBD2 on 5 matching bases. V gave up 2 bases and J gave up 6 bases, with 20 bases separating them. The CDR3 runs to 16 residues. Germline V lookup: CDR1 MNHEY, CDR2 SVGEGT. The CDR3: CASSYDGRQEGGEQYV. In DNA form, the CDR3 reads TGTGCCAGCAGTTACGATGGCAGGCAAGAGGGCGGCGAGCAGTACGTC.

The gene calls are TRBV5-4 and TRBJ2-3; TRBD2 aligns across 12 bases. The CDR3 spans 17 residues. The junction had 3 bases not matched to a gene; V was cut back by 0 bases and J by 1 base. CDR1 is SGHNT, CDR2 YYREEE, per germline (reference sequence). The CDR3 nucleotides are TGTGCCAGCAGCTTGGTACTAGCGGGGGGCCGCACAGATACGCAGTATTTT. Its protein is CASSLVLAGGRTDTQYF.

The chain links TRBV10-3 to TRBJ2-3; 11 bases agree with TRBD2. The germline V gene has CDR1 ENHRY and CDR2 SYGVKD. V lost 11 bases, J lost 2 bases, and 9 bases stayed unmatched. The CDR3 has 15 residues. CDR3 DNA: TGTGCCGCATCCACTAGCGGGGGAAACACAGATACGCAGTATTTT. Translated, it gives CAASTSGGNTDTQYF.

This clone was detected many times. V and J are TRBV7-9 and TRBJ1-6; 7 bases agree with TRBD1. CDR1 is SEHNR, CDR2 FQNEAQ, per germline (reference sequence). V was pared by 1 base and J by 10 bases, with 4 bases of the junction left unmatched. The CDR3 spans 14 residues. CDR3 in DNA: TGTGCCAGCAGCTTAGAGGGGGCTGGCTCACCCCTCCACTTT. Residues: CASSLEGAGSPLHF. The entire variable domain, with the rest obtained from reference TRBV7-9 and TRBJ1-6, is as follows: DTGVSQNPRHKITKRGQNVTFRCDPISEHNRLYWYRQTLGQGPEFLTYFQNEAQLEKSRLLSDRFSAERPKGSFSTLEIQRTEQGDSAMYLCASSLEGAGSPLHFGNGTRLTVT.

V is TRBV18 and J is TRBJ1-4; weak D call: TRBD1 (5 bases). Trimming took off 6 bases at V and 8 bases at J, with 16 bases between the two ends. The V gene's germline CDR1 is KGHSH and CDR2 LQKENI. This CDR3 comprises 14 residues. The CDR3 protein is CASSPSAQGEKLFF. The CDR3 DNA is TGTGCCAGCTCCCCGTCGGCCCAGGGAGAAAAACTGTTTTTT. Drawing the rest from reference TRBV18 and TRBJ1-4, the complete variable domain is NAGVMQNPRHLVRRRGQEARLRCSPMKGHSHVYWYRQLPEEGLKFMVYLQKENIIDESGMPKERFSAEFPKEGPSILRIQQVVRGDSAAYFCASSPSAQGEKLFFGSGTQLSVL.

The chain recombines TRBV11-2 with TRBJ2-2, with 7 bases matching TRBD2. The V gene's germline CDR1 is SGHAT and CDR2 FQNNGV. The CDR3 is 15 residues long. V was clipped by 3 bases and J by 3 bases; unmatched bases: 4. The CDR3 here is CASSFGGTDTGELFF. The CDR3 DNA is TGTGCCAGCAGCTTCGGGGGGACCGACACCGGGGAGCTGTTTTTT.

The gene calls are TRBV28 and TRBJ1-2; D unresolved. Trimming shortened V by 2 bases and J by 4 bases, and 14 bases separated the two germline ends. The CDR3 totals 15 residues. The germline V gene encodes CDR1 MDHEN and CDR2 SYDVKM. The CDR3 region has the DNA TGTGCCAGCAGTTTACAGCTGGGCAGTATCTATGGCTACACCTTC. Translating gives CASSLQLGSIYGYTF.

V gene TRBV19 combines with J gene TRBJ1-2; maybe TRBD1 (5 bases). The germline V gene has CDR1 LNHDA and CDR2 SQIVND (reference sequence). The CDR3 totals 14 residues. The V end was cut by 1 base, the J end by 8 bases, with 14 bases between. The CDR3, as DNA: TGTGCCAGTAGTATAGGAACCGACAGAGGCGGCTACACCTTC. It codes for CASSIGTDRGGYTF.

The rearrangement links TRBV29-1 to TRBJ1-3, with 8 nucleotides matching TRBD1. CDR1 is SQVTM and CDR2 is ANQGSEA in the germline V gene. V was pared by 7 bases and J by 3 bases, with 5 bases of the junction left unmatched. The CDR3 consists of 13 residues. The CDR3 protein is CSAQGAFGNTIYF. CDR3 DNA sequence: TGCAGCGCGCAGGGGGCGTTTGGAAACACCATATATTTT.

This clone was found once. The chain links TRBV5-4 to TRBJ2-4; no definite D call. Germline CDR1 SGHNT, CDR2 YYREEE (reference sequence). The CDR3 runs 13 residues. V was pared by 0 bases and J by 1 base, with 2 bases between. The CDR3 DNA reads TGTGCCAGCAGCTTGGCGGCCAAAAACATTCAGTACTTC. Its translation is CASSLAAKNIQYF.